The 29 T cell receptor beta chains given below trace back to one sample, sequenced in a study of blood T cell repertoires in COVID-19 (dated by TCRdb to about 2020). Library creation used the immunoSEQ multiplex PCR assay. The table comes from immuneACCESS by way of TCRdb, which keeps in-frame sequences with V and J called. Part of the clones is missing from these tables; in studies checked, under half for an unresolved V gene and the rest for unknown reasons. The sample profile shows approximately 190,000 clones; about 88% of them were found once. The top ten constitute 5% to 7.5% of the sample. Sequencing was done on a sample of peripheral blood. The source is a woman aged 40 to 50 who had recovered from COVID-19.

V usage is TRBV5-1 and J usage is TRBJ1-1; 7 nucleotides agree with TRBD1. This CDR3 is 15 amino acids long. After removal of 4 bases from V and 11 bases from J, the junction contained 17 bases not matched to a gene. Per germline, CDR1 SGHRS and CDR2 YFSETQ. As DNA, the CDR3 is TGCGCCAGCAGCCTCCTCGGACAGGCTACGGATATCGCTTTCTTT. It specifies CASSLLGQATDIAFF.

J is TRBJ2-4 and V is TRBV19; 8 bases fit TRBD2. V was clipped by 7 bases and J by 0 bases; unmatched bases: 5. CDR1 and CDR2 from the germline V gene are LNHDA and SQIVND (reference sequence). The CDR3 extends over 15 amino acids. The CDR3 region has the DNA TGTGCCAGTAATACGGGGGGGCTAGCCAAAAACATTCAGTACTTC. This encodes CASNTGGLAKNIQYF.

The genes are TRBV19 and TRBJ2-7; D unclear. Germline V lookup: CDR1 LNHDA, CDR2 SQIVND (reference sequence). The CDR3 covers 13 residues. V was pared by 5 bases and J by 7 bases, with 15 bases between. CDR3 bases: TGTGCCAGTAGTCTCCGCCCAACCCAGGAGCAGTACTTC. This codes for CASSLRPTQEQYF.

This chain joins TRBV10-3 and TRBJ2-2; weak D call: TRBD1 (5 bases). The germline V gene has CDR1 ENHRY and CDR2 SYGVKD. This CDR3 has 15 residues. With 4 bases removed from V and 1 base from J, the gap between germline ends came to 10 bases. CDR3 DNA sequence: TGTGCCATCAGTGGGGGCAGGGAGAACACCGGGGAGCTGTTTTTT. The encoded protein is CAISGGRENTGELFF.

The chain links TRBV6-5 to TRBJ2-4, with D perhaps TRBD2 (6 bases). Germline loops: CDR1 MNHEY, CDR2 SVGAGI. V shed 2 bases and J shed 6 bases, with 11 bases lying between them. CDR3 length equals 14 residues. The CDR3 bases are TGTGCCAGCAGTTACGCGGGGATGGGAAACATTCAGTACTTC. Protein product: CASSYAGMGNIQYF.

V is TRBV27 and J is TRBJ2-2; D might be TRBD2 (6 bases). The germline V gene encodes CDR1 MNHEY and CDR2 SMNVEV (reference sequence). The CDR3 spans 15 residues. Trimming pared 2 bases from V and 7 bases from J, leaving 14 bases between. Here the CDR3 reads CASSLPSAGIGELFF. The CDR3 DNA reads TGTGCCAGCAGTTTACCCTCGGCGGGAATCGGGGAGCTGTTTTTT.

V gene TRBV2 combines with J gene TRBJ2-2, with 7 bases fitting TRBD2. The V segment lost 5 bases and the J segment 7 bases; nucleotides outside the gene matches: 4. The CDR3 spans 13 residues. CDR1 and CDR2 (germline): SNHLY, FYNNEI. The CDR3 nucleotides read TGTGCCAGCAGTATAACTAGCGACGGGGAGCTGTTTTTT. Protein: CASSITSDGELFF.

The chain joins TRBV5-1 to TRBJ2-3; 8 bases are a match to TRBD2. The CDR3 is 16 residues long. The junction had 6 bases not matched to a gene; V was cut back by 0 bases and J by 3 bases. Germline CDR1 reads SGHRS; CDR2 reads YFSETQ. The CDR3 loop is CASSLVPGGPTDTQYF. CDR3 coding DNA: TGCGCCAGCAGCTTGGTCCCGGGAGGGCCTACAGATACGCAGTATTTT.

V gene TRBV11-1 combines with J gene TRBJ2-3, with 8 bases matching TRBD2. From germline, CDR1 is SGHAT and CDR2 FQDESV (reference sequence). With V trimmed by 0 bases and J by 3 bases, 5 bases remained unmatched. This CDR3 spans 16 amino acids. CDR3 residues: CASSLASSGLTDTQYF. The CDR3 DNA follows: TGTGCCAGCAGCTTAGCGTCTAGCGGGCTAACAGATACGCAGTATTTT.

This clone was recorded a few times. The chain recombines TRBV19 with TRBJ2-7, with TRBD2 as a possible D gene (6 bases). The length of the CDR3 is 15 residues. Germline V CDR1 and CDR2: LNHDA, SQIVND (reference sequence). Trimming left V 5 bases short and J 4 bases short, with 18 bases between. The CDR3 loop reads CASSFSGRPSYEQYF. CDR3 nucleotides: TGTGCCAGTAGTTTTAGCGGCAGGCCGTCGTACGAGCAGTACTTC. The variable domain in full, with the rest retrieved from reference TRBV19 and TRBJ2-7, is DGGITQSPKYLFRKEGQNVTLSCEQNLNHDAMYWYRQDPGQGLRLIYYSQIVNDFQKGDIAEGYSVSREKKESFPLTVTSAQKNPTAFYLCASSFSGRPSYEQYFGPGTRLTVT.

The genes are TRBV30 and TRBJ1-6; D unclear. The length of the CDR3 is 15 residues. Germline CDR1 is GTSNPN and CDR2 is SVGIG (reference sequence). V lost 1 base, J lost 6 bases, and 13 bases lay in between. CDR3 in amino acids: CAWSGGRLSNSPLHF. CDR3 DNA: TGTGCCTGGAGTGGAGGTAGATTGAGTAATTCACCCCTCCACTTT.

This clone was found once. This chain joins TRBV27 and TRBJ2-1, with 8 bases aligning to TRBD2. With V trimmed by 8 bases and J by 3 bases, 12 bases remained unmatched. Germline lookup yields CDR1 MNHEY and CDR2 SMNVEV (reference sequence). The CDR3 loop spans 16 amino acids. The CDR3 DNA is TGTGCCAGCCAGTTGAGTCGGACTAGCTTCTACAATGAGCAGTTCTTC. Amino acid sequence: CASQLSRTSFYNEQFF.

This sequence joins TRBV19 and TRBJ2-1; the match to TRBD2 covers 7 bases. Per germline, CDR1 LNHDA and CDR2 SQIVND (reference sequence). V lost 0 bases, J lost 0 bases, and 2 bases stayed unmatched. The CDR3 is 16 amino acids. CDR3 sequence: CASSIEGGSSYNEQFF. CDR3 coding DNA: TGTGCCAGTAGTATAGAGGGCGGGAGCTCCTACAATGAGCAGTTCTTC.

The rearrangement uses TRBV27 and TRBJ2-5; 8 bases map to TRBD2. The CDR3 is 16 amino acids. J gave up 5 bases and V 3 bases, and 11 bases lay outside the gene matches. Germline V gene data show CDR1 as MNHEY and CDR2 as SMNVEV (reference sequence). CDR3 DNA: TGTGCCAGCAGTTTTTCCCATAGCGGGATGGGGGAGACCCAGTACTTC. The encoded protein is CASSFSHSGMGETQYF.

This chain uses TRBV5-1 with TRBJ2-2, with 10 bases fitting TRBD1. The germline V gene has CDR1 SGHRS and CDR2 YFSETQ. This CDR3 has 19 residues. J lost 4 bases, V lost 5 bases, and 17 bases had no gene match. This CDR3 is CASSRGQGRSLDPTGELFF. The CDR3 DNA reads as TGCGCCAGCAGTAGGGGACAGGGGCGCTCGCTGGACCCCACCGGGGAGCTGTTTTTT.

The chain links TRBV6-1 to TRBJ2-7, with a tentative D call TRBD2 (5 bases). This CDR3 is 14 amino acids long. Germline loops: CDR1 MNHNS, CDR2 SASEGT. The germline V and J ends were trimmed by 1 base and 3 bases, with 10 bases remaining between them. CDR3 sequence: CASSEEPEDYEQYF. DNA for the CDR3: TGTGCCAGCAGTGAAGAGCCGGAGGACTACGAGCAGTACTTC.

The chain recombines TRBV9 with TRBJ2-3, with 7 nucleotides matching TRBD2. V shed 0 bases and J 0 bases; nucleotides not matched to a gene: 4. Germline CDR1 is SGDLS and CDR2 is YYNGEE. The CDR3 runs 16 residues. In DNA form, the CDR3 reads TGTGCCAGCAGCGTAGGGACTAGTTTTAGCACAGATACGCAGTATTTT. Translation: CASSVGTSFSTDTQYF.

This chain connects TRBV6-6 to TRBJ1-3; TRBD1 is a possible D gene (5 bases). Between the trimmed V and J ends, which lost 7 bases and 4 bases, there was a span of 11 bases. The CDR3 is 13 residues long. The germline CDR1 and CDR2 sequences are MNHNY and SVGAGI (reference sequence). This chain's CDR3 is CASISGGGNTIYF. CDR3 in DNA: TGTGCCAGCATCTCGGGGGGGGGAAACACCATATATTTT.

This clone appeared a few times. V and J are TRBV27 and TRBJ2-1; D perhaps matches TRBD2 (6 bases). Germline V gives CDR1 MNHEY, CDR2 SMNVEV (reference sequence). The V end was cut by 4 bases, the J end by 0 bases, with 10 bases between. The CDR3 loop spans 15 amino acids. As DNA, the CDR3 is TGTGCCAGCAGTTCCTACGGGAGCTCCTACAATGAGCAGTTCTTC. Translation gives CASSSYGSSYNEQFF.

J is TRBJ2-7 and V is TRBV3-1 (or the pseudogene TRBV3-2), with 7 positions matching TRBD2. V lost 5 bases to trimming and J lost 2 bases; unmatched junction nucleotides: 9. The CDR3 loop spans 15 amino acids. The V gene's germline CDR1 is LGHDT and CDR2 YNNKEL (reference sequence). The DNA for the CDR3 is TGTGCCAGCAGCTCGTCCGGGGGGTACCCCTACGAGCAGTACTTC. This translates into CASSSSGGYPYEQYF.

The J gene is TRBJ2-5, the V gene TRBV5-1; the match to TRBD2 covers 8 bases. With 10 bases clipped from V and 0 bases from J, the junction kept 11 bases outside the gene matches. Per germline, CDR1 SGHRS and CDR2 YFSETQ. The CDR3 loop spans 15 amino acids. In nucleotides, the CDR3 is TGCGCCTCTGGAGAGGTAGCGGGAAACCAAGAGACCCAGTACTTC. Translation: CASGEVAGNQETQYF.

Here the CDR3 reads CASSLGAGGSSYEQYF. The CDR3 nucleotides are TGTGCCAGCAGCTTAGGAGCGGGAGGGAGCTCCTACGAGCAGTACTTC. The chain combines TRBV7-6 with TRBJ2-7, with TRBD2 identical over 10 bases. The V segment lost 1 base and the J segment 0 bases; nucleotides outside the gene matches: 3. The CDR3 is made up of 16 amino acids. CDR1 and CDR2 from the germline V gene are SGHVS and FNYEAQ.

The chain is built from TRBV29-1 and TRBJ2-2; D may be TRBD2 (6 bases). Per the germline V gene, CDR1 is SQVTM and CDR2 is ANQGSEA. This CDR3 has 13 residues. V lost 2 bases and J lost 7, with 11 bases in between. Here the CDR3 DNA reads TGCAGCGTTGAAAGTGGGGGGATCGGGGAGCTGTTTTTT. This gives the protein CSVESGGIGELFF.

The chain joins TRBV11-3 to TRBJ2-7; 9 bases match TRBD1. The CDR3 covers 16 residues. The V segment lost 1 base and the J segment 2 bases; nucleotides outside the gene matches: 6. CDR1 is SGHNT, CDR2 YENEEA, per germline. CDR3 coding DNA: TGTGCCAGCAGCTTAGGGCCGGGACAGGGAGCCTACGAGCAGTACTTC. It encodes CASSLGPGQGAYEQYF.

The rearrangement uses TRBV15 and TRBJ1-5; no definite D call. The CDR3 has 16 residues. Germline CDR1 reads LNHNV; CDR2 reads YYDKDF (reference sequence). V was shortened by 0 bases and J by 4 bases, with 13 bases between the two germline ends. The CDR3 DNA is TGTGCCACCAGCAGAGATCCGTCCTCGAGGAATCAGCCCCAGCATTTT. It specifies CATSRDPSSRNQPQHF.

The chain is built from TRBV28 and TRBJ1-6; maybe TRBD1 (5 bases). The V gene lost 5 bases and the J gene lost 6 bases, with 17 bases spanning the gap. Germline V gene lookup returns CDR1 MDHEN and CDR2 SYDVKM. CDR3 length: 16 amino acids. The CDR3 is CASSTVEGQPNSPLHF. The CDR3 DNA is TGTGCCAGCAGTACGGTGGAGGGGCAACCTAATTCACCCCTCCACTTT.

The chain recombines TRBV4-1 with TRBJ2-7; D may be TRBD1 (6 bases). The CDR3 contains 14 residues. With 0 bases removed from V and 5 bases from J, the gap between germline ends came to 11 bases. Looked up from germline, CDR1 is MGHRA and CDR2 is YSYEKL. CDR3 DNA sequence: TGCGCCAGCAGCCAAGAAGGACGGGACAACGAGCAGTACTTC. Its protein is CASSQEGRDNEQYF.

V usage is TRBV9 and J usage is TRBJ2-3; possible D gene TRBD2, 6 bases. The CDR3 is made up of 15 amino acids. Trimming cost V 4 bases and J 2 bases, with 14 bases left between them. Germline CDR1 and CDR2: SGDLS and YYNGEE. DNA for the CDR3: TGTGCCAGCAGCAGACCGGGACTGATCACAGATACGCAGTATTTT. This codes for CASSRPGLITDTQYF.

The chain recombines TRBV20-1 with TRBJ2-1; TRBD2 matches at 11 bases. The CDR3 spans 14 residues. The germline gives CDR1 DFQATT, CDR2 SNEGSKA (reference sequence). V gave up 3 bases and J gave up 4 bases; unmatched junction bases: 2. CDR3 nucleotide sequence: TGCAGTGCTAGTAGCGGGAGGGGATACAATGAGCAGTTCTTC. Translating gives CSASSGRGYNEQFF.